A single T cell receptor (beta chain) is shown here with its context. The data were produced by immunoSEQ multiplex PCR, yet TCRdb's version contains in-frame clones alone and is incomplete. In the table there are a few hundred thousand clones, 85% to 90% of which are singletons. V shed 2 bases, J shed 7 bases, and the junction held 5 bases outside the gene matches. There are 16 residues in the CDR3. Germline CDR1 KGHDR, CDR2 SFDVKD. The data stem from a study of blood T cell repertoires in COVID-19. The rearrangement joins TRBV24-1 to TRBJ2-1, with 12 bases lining up with TRBD2. The sequence came from a woman in her 30s with COVID-19, enrolled during active disease. The specimen was peripheral blood. This CDR3 is CATSDWLAGGGNEQFF. CDR3 nucleotide sequence: TGTGCCACCAGTGATTGGCTAGCGGGAGGGGGGAATGAGCAGTTCTTC.